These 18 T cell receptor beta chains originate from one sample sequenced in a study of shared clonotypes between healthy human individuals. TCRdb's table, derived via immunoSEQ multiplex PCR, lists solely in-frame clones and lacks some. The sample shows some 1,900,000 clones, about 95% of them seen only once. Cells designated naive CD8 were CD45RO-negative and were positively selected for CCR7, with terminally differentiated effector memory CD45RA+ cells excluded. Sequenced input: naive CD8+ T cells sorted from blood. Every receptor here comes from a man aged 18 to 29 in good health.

CDR3 coding DNA: TGCGCCAGCAGCTTGGCGGCCGGGAGTGGGGAGACCCAGTACTTC. This translates into CASSLAAGSGETQYF. The chain couples TRBV5-1 to TRBJ2-5; a possible D gene is TRBD2 (6 bases). The CDR3 consists of 15 residues. The germline V and J ends were trimmed by 0 bases and 5 bases, with 14 bases remaining between them. CDR1 SGHRS and CDR2 YFSETQ come from the germline V gene.

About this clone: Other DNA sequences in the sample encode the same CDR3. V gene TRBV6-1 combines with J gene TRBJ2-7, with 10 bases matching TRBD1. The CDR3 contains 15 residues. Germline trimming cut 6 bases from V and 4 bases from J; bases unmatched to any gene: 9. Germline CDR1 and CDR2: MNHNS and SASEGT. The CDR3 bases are TGTGCCAGCAGCGAGACAGGGGGCCCCCTATACGAGCAGTACTTC. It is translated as CASSETGGPLYEQYF.

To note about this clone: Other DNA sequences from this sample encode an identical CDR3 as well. The CDR3, as DNA: TGCGCCAGCAGTGGCCAGGGTTCCTACAATGAGCAGTTCTTC. This codes for CASSGQGSYNEQFF. This chain links TRBV10-1 with TRBJ2-1; D possibly corresponds to TRBD1 (5 bases). Trimming left V 4 bases short and J 1 base short, with 8 bases between. Germline V lookup: CDR1 WNHNN, CDR2 SYGVQD (reference sequence). This CDR3 has 14 residues.

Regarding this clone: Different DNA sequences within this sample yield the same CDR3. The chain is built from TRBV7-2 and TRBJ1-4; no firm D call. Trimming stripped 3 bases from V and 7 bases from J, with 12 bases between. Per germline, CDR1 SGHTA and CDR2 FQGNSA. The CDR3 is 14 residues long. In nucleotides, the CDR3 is TGTGCCAGCAGCTTGGTCGGGGTCCCTGAAAAACTGTTTTTT. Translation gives CASSLVGVPEKLFF. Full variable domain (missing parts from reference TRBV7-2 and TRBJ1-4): GAGVSQSPSNKVTEKGKDVELRCDPISGHTALYWYRQSLGQGLEFLIYFQGNSAPDKSGLPSDRFSAERTGGSVSTLTIQRTQQEDSAVYLCASSLVGVPEKLFFGSGTQLSVL.

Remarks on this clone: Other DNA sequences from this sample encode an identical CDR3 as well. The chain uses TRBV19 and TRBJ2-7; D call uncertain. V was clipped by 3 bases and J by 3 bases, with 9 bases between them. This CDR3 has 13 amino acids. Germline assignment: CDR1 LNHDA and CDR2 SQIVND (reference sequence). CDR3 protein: CASSIADSYEQYF. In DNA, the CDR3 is TGTGCCAGTAGTATTGCAGATAGCTACGAGCAGTACTTC.

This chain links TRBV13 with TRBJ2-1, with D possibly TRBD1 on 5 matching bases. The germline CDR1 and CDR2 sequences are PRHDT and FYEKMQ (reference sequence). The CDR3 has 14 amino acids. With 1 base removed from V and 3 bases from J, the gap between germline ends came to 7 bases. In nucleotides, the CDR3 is TGTGCCAGCAGCTTAGTAGGGGACTACAATGAGCAGTTCTTC. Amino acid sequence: CASSLVGDYNEQFF.

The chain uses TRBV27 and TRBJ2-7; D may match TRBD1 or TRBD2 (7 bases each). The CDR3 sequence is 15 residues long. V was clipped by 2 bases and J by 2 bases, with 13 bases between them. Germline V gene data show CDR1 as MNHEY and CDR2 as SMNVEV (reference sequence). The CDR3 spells CASSLEQGRAYEQYF. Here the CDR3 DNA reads TGTGCCAGCAGTTTAGAACAGGGGAGGGCCTACGAGCAGTACTTC.

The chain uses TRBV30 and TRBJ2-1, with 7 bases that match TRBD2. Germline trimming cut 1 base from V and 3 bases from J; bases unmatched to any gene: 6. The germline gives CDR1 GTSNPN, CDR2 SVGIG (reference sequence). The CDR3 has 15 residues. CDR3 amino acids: CAWSEAGGIYNEQFF. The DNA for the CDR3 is TGTGCCTGGAGTGAGGCCGGGGGGATCTACAATGAGCAGTTCTTC.

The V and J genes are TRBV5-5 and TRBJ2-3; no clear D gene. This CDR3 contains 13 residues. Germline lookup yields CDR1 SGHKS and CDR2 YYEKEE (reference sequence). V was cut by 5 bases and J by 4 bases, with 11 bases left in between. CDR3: CASRPIGADTQYF. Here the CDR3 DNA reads TGTGCCAGCAGGCCTATTGGGGCAGATACGCAGTATTTT. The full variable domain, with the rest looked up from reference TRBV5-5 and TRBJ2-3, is DAGVTQSPTHLIKTRGQQVTLRCSPISGHKSVSWYQQVLGQGPQFIFQYYEKEERGRGNFPDRFSARQFPNYSSELNVNALLLGDSALYLCASRPIGADTQYFGPGTRLTVL.

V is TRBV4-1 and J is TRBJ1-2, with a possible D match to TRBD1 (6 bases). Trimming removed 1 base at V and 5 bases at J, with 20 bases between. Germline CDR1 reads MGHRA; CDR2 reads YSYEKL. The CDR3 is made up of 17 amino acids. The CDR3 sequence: CASSQGGGVELSYGYTF. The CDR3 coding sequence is TGCGCCAGCAGCCAAGGTGGGGGCGTAGAGCTAAGTTATGGCTACACCTTC.

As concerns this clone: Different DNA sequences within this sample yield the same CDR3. CDR3 nucleotides: TGCGCCAGCAGCTTCGGGGGAAACGAGCAGTACTTC. Its protein is CASSFGGNEQYF. The chain couples TRBV5-1 to TRBJ2-7; D perhaps matches TRBD2 (6 bases). Germline CDR1 SGHRS, CDR2 YFSETQ. V was shortened by 2 bases and J by 5 bases, with 8 bases between the two germline ends. The CDR3 is 12 residues long. The variable domain in full, completed from reference TRBV5-1 and TRBJ2-7, reads KAGVTQTPRYLIKTRGQQVTLSCSPISGHRSVSWYQQTPGQGLQFLFEYFSETQRNKGNFPGRFSGRQFSNSRSEMNVSTLELGDSALYLCASSFGGNEQYFGPGTRLTVT.

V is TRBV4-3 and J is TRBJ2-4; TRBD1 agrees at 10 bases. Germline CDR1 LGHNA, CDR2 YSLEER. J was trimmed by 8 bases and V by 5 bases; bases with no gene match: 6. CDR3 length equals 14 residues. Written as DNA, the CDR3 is TGCGCCAGCAGCACACTGGACAGGGGGGACATTCAGTACTTC. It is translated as CASSTLDRGDIQYF.

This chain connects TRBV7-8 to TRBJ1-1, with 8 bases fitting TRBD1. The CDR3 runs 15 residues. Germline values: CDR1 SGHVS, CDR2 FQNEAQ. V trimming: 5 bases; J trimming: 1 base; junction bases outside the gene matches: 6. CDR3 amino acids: CASSPQDRGNTEAFF. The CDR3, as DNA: TGTGCCAGCAGCCCTCAAGACAGGGGGAACACTGAAGCTTTCTTT.

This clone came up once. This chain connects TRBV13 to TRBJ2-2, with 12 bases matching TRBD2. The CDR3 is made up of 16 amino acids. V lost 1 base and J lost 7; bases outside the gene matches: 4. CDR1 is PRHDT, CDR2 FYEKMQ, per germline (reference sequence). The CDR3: CASSLELAGGLGELFF. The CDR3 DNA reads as TGTGCCAGCAGCTTAGAACTAGCGGGAGGCCTCGGGGAGCTGTTTTTT.

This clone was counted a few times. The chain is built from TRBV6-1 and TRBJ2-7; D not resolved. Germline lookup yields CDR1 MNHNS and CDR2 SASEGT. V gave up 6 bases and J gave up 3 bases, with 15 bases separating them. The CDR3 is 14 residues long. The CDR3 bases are TGTGCCAGCAGCGAAACAGTGTTGGGCTACGAGCAGTACTTC. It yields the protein CASSETVLGYEQYF.

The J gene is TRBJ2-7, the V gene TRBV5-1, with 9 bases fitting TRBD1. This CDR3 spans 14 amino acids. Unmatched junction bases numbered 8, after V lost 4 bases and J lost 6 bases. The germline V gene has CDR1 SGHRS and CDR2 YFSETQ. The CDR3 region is CASSITGTGFEQYF. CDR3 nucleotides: TGCGCCAGCAGCATTACCGGGACAGGGTTCGAGCAGTACTTC.

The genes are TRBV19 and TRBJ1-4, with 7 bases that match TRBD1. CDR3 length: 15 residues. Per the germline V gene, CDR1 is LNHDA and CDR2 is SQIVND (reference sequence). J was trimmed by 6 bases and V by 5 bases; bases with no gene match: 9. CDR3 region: CASSDPRGEDEKLFF. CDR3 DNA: TGTGCCAGTAGTGACCCCAGGGGGGAGGATGAAAAACTGTTTTTT.

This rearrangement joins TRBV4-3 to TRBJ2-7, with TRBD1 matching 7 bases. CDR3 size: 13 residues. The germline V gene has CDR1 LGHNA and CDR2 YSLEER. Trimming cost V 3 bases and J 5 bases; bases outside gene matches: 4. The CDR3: CASSQTGFNEQYF. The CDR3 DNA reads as TGCGCCAGCAGCCAGACAGGGTTCAACGAGCAGTACTTC.